In this sample, the clone carrying this TCR beta chain turned up once. This record comes from a study of cytomegalovirus exposure and HLA in healthy donors. Germline lookup yields CDR1 GTSNPN and CDR2 SVGIG (reference sequence). V shed 1 base, J shed 8 bases, and the junction held 3 bases outside the gene matches. The CDR3 is 12 residues long. The PCR made use of 60 Vbeta and 13 Jbeta primers. Some clones are missing from TCRdb's copy, which holds only in-frame ones; the method was immunoSEQ multiplex PCR. The sample gives approximately 180,000 clones, roughly four fifths of which show up once; 2.5% to 3.5% is in the top ten.

The receptor comes from a male donor in good health and CMV-seronegative. This sequence joins TRBV30 and TRBJ1-2; 8 positions agree with TRBD1. The sample taken for sequencing was PBMCs. In DNA form, the CDR3 reads TGTGCCTGGAGTGCAGGGGGCAACGGCTACACCTTC. It is translated as CAWSAGGNGYTF.